This T cell receptor beta chain is drawn from a study of neurological immune-mediated disorders. The CDR3 is 13 amino acids. V dropped 6 bases and J dropped 8 bases, with 11 bases sitting between them. Overall study results and limits: Patients with HTLV-1-associated myelopathy showed the most TCR clonal expansion. Those with multiple sclerosis showed the least, falling below healthy controls.

Many counts were recorded for this clonotype. Its cognate antigen is unknown. TCRdb processed the 5' RACE reads anew with MiXCR; each CDR3 protein has one entry. The sample lists 46,000 or so distinct CDR3 sequences; around 4.5% were seen once. The chain couples TRBV12-3 or TRBV12-4 to TRBJ1-6; perhaps TRBD1 as D (5 bases). The receptor was isolated from a woman in her sixties with multiple sclerosis. The sample consisted of PBMCs. The CDR3 DNA reads as TGTGCCAGCAGGGGGGTGCAGGATTCACCCCTCCACTTT. It is translated as CASRGVQDSPLHF.